This T cell receptor (beta chain) comes out of a study of blood T cell repertoires in COVID-19. For the study at large: Acute-phase and convalescent COVID-19 samples originated in the United States, Italy and Spain. PBMCs, B-cell-depleted T cells, or T cells were the source of the cDNA or gDNA that made up the material.

Residents of approximately 25 US areas, aged about 18 to 95 years, made up the participants. The germline V gene has CDR1 SGHAT and CDR2 FQNNGV. V was cut by 0 bases and J by 0 bases, with 8 bases left in between. The CDR3 totals 15 residues. Libraries were prepared by immunoSEQ multiplex PCR; TCRdb keeps only in-frame clonotypes and omits some of them. The table lists around 200,000 clones, 65% to 90% of them singletons. The source material was PBMCs or T cells enriched from blood (not recorded which). The sequence was collected from a woman in her twenties or thirties who had been exposed to COVID-19. The gene calls are TRBV11-2 and TRBJ1-1; D is unclear. CDR3 region: CASSLEGSMNTEAFF. The DNA for the CDR3 is TGTGCCAGCAGCTTAGAGGGCAGCATGAACACTGAAGCTTTCTTT.